These 29 T cell receptor beta chains originate from one sample sequenced in a study of technical replicates of blood from several donors. Sequenced by immunoSEQ multiplex PCR; TCRdb stores in-frame clones only, minus some. The table includes approximately 51,000 clones, 85% to 95% detected once. Sequenced: PBMCs. The receptors were gathered from a human donor in good health. Some clones in this sample may be carry-over from other donors' samples.

This chain joins TRBV7-3 and TRBJ2-1, with 10 nucleotides matching TRBD2. V lost 5 bases, J lost 7 bases, and 11 bases stayed unmatched. CDR3 length: 16 amino acids. Germline V gene sequence: CDR1 SGHTA, CDR2 FQGTGA. CDR3 nucleotide sequence: TGTGCCAGCAGCCTGAGCGGGGGGGCCGTGTGGAATGAGCAGTTCTTC. This gives the protein CASSLSGGAVWNEQFF.

J is TRBJ2-7 and V is TRBV9; D possibly corresponds to TRBD1 (7 bases). The CDR3 is 13 residues long. Trimming left V 3 bases short and J 6 bases short, with 13 bases between. Germline values: CDR1 SGDLS, CDR2 YYNGEE. The CDR3, as DNA: TGTGCCAGCAGCGACCAGGGGGGCGGCGAGCAGTACTTC. This sequence encodes CASSDQGGGEQYF.

The V gene is TRBV4-2, the J gene TRBJ2-1; D possibly corresponds to TRBD2 (6 bases). This CDR3 region has 17 residues. V dropped 0 bases and J dropped 9 bases, with 21 bases sitting between them. Looked up from germline, CDR1 is LGHNA and CDR2 is YNFKEQ. The CDR3 sequence: CASSQDLPIGGPGEQFF. Written as DNA, the CDR3 is TGTGCCAGCAGCCAAGATCTACCGATAGGAGGGCCCGGTGAGCAGTTCTTC.

This clone was counted a single time. The rearrangement joins TRBV10-3 to TRBJ1-1; a possible D gene is TRBD1 (5 bases). This CDR3 has 18 residues. V lost 0 bases, J lost 1 base, and 18 bases lay in between. The V gene's germline CDR1 is ENHRY and CDR2 SYGVKD. CDR3: CAISESGQALGENTEAFF. The CDR3 DNA reads TGTGCCATCAGTGAGTCTGGGCAGGCGCTAGGGGAGAACACTGAAGCTTTCTTT.

This rearrangement joins TRBV29-1 to TRBJ2-5, with a possible D match to TRBD2 (5 bases). Trimming cost V 4 bases and J 5 bases, with 8 bases left between them. CDR1 and CDR2 from the germline V gene are SQVTM and ANQGSEA. The length of the CDR3 is 11 residues. CDR3 bases: TGCAGCGTTGGGAGGTCCGAGACCCAGTACTTC. Translating gives CSVGRSETQYF.

This chain joins TRBV7-9 and TRBJ1-1; 7 bases are a match to TRBD1. Germline values: CDR1 SEHNR, CDR2 FQNEAQ (reference sequence). The CDR3 consists of 13 residues. After removal of 0 bases from V and 7 bases from J, the junction contained 2 bases not matched to a gene. The CDR3 bases are TGTGCCAGCAGCTTAGCAGGGGGCCATGAAGCTTTCTTT. The encoded protein is CASSLAGGHEAFF.

The chain uses TRBV4-1 and TRBJ2-7, with TRBD2 identical over 10 bases. The CDR3 has 17 amino acids. The trim removed 1 base at V and 4 bases at J, leaving 10 bases unmatched. Looked up from germline, CDR1 is MGHRA and CDR2 is YSYEKL. The DNA for the CDR3 is TGCGCCAGCAGCCAAGGTCCCGGGGCGGGACTAGCGTACGAGCAGTACTTC. Residues: CASSQGPGAGLAYEQYF.

The chain is built from TRBV5-1 and TRBJ1-1; D remains unclear. Trimming took off 1 base at V and 11 bases at J, with 18 bases between the two ends. The V gene's germline CDR1 is SGHRS and CDR2 YFSETQ. The CDR3 totals 14 residues. The CDR3 DNA is TGCGCCAGCAGCTTGTATGGTCAGGCTGAACCCGCTTTCTTT. The encoded protein is CASSLYGQAEPAFF.

This chain joins TRBV7-3 and TRBJ2-3; 12 bases fit TRBD2. V lost 4 bases to trimming and J lost 4 bases; unmatched junction nucleotides: 3. Germline V gives CDR1 SGHTA, CDR2 FQGTGA. CDR3 size: 15 residues. CDR3 protein: CASSSLAGGSDTQYF. For the CDR3, the DNA is TGTGCCAGCAGCTCACTAGCGGGAGGTTCAGATACGCAGTATTTT. Full variable domain (remainder filled in from reference TRBV7-3 and TRBJ2-3): GAGVSQTPSNKVTEKGKYVELRCDPISGHTALYWYRQSLGQGPEFLIYFQGTGAADDSGLPNDRFFAVRPEGSVSTLKIQRTERGDSAVYLCASSSLAGGSDTQYFGPGTRLTVL.

The J gene is TRBJ2-3, the V gene TRBV4-2; TRBD2 agrees at 8 bases. Germline V CDR1 and CDR2: LGHNA, YNFKEQ. CDR3 length: 17 amino acids. After removal of 5 bases from V and 4 bases from J, the junction contained 14 bases not matched to a gene. The CDR3 loop is CASSSLPGGGTSDTQYF. Written as DNA, the CDR3 is TGTGCCAGCAGCTCACTTCCAGGCGGGGGGACATCAGATACGCAGTATTTT.

V is TRBV5-8 and J is TRBJ2-1; 10 nucleotides align to TRBD2. Trimming cost V 0 bases and J 10 bases; bases outside gene matches: 7. This CDR3 has 15 residues. Germline CDR1 and CDR2: SGHTS and YDEGEE. The DNA of the CDR3 is TGTGCCAGCAGCTTGGGGCTAGCGGGAGCCGAAGAGCAGTTCTTC. Residues: CASSLGLAGAEEQFF. The complete variable domain, with remaining parts taken from reference TRBV5-8 and TRBJ2-1, reads EAGVTQSPTHLIKTRGQQATLRCSPISGHTSVYWYQQALGLGLQFLLWYDEGEERNRGNFPPRFSGRQFPNYSSELNVNALELEDSALYLCASSLGLAGAEEQFFGPGTRLTVL.

The J gene is TRBJ1-2, the V gene TRBV2; D is ambiguous. CDR1 is SNHLY and CDR2 is FYNNEI in the germline V gene. The CDR3 consists of 14 residues. Trimming removed 1 base at V and 9 bases at J, with 15 bases between. The CDR3 reads CASSEGSRTSRYTF. CDR3 nucleotide sequence: TGTGCCAGCAGTGAAGGTAGCCGAACCAGCCGCTACACCTTC.

The V gene is TRBV9, the J gene TRBJ1-3; TRBD1 matches at 8 bases. The V gene's germline CDR1 is SGDLS and CDR2 YYNGEE. The CDR3 sequence is 17 residues long. The V segment lost 4 bases and the J segment 0 bases; nucleotides outside the gene matches: 9. The CDR3 region is CASSPYQGAASGNTIYF. The DNA of the CDR3 is TGTGCCAGCAGCCCCTATCAGGGGGCTGCCTCTGGAAACACCATATATTTT.

V and J are TRBV5-1 and TRBJ1-2; D ambiguous. Between the trimmed V and J ends, which lost 0 bases and 1 base, there was a span of 4 bases. Germline V gene lookup returns CDR1 SGHRS and CDR2 YFSETQ. The CDR3 consists of 13 residues. The DNA of the CDR3 is TGCGCCAGCAGCTTGGCAGATAACTATGGCTACACCTTC. Its protein is CASSLADNYGYTF. The full variable domain, rest sourced from reference TRBV5-1 and TRBJ1-2, is KAGVTQTPRYLIKTRGQQVTLSCSPISGHRSVSWYQQTPGQGLQFLFEYFSETQRNKGNFPGRFSGRQFSNSRSEMNVSTLELGDSALYLCASSLADNYGYTFGSGTRLTVV.

This clone occurred once. The J gene is TRBJ1-2, the V gene TRBV6-5, with D possibly matching TRBD1 (6 bases). V lost 6 bases to trimming and J lost 3 bases, with 14 bases between them. This CDR3 region has 14 residues. CDR1 is MNHEY and CDR2 is SVGAGI in the germline V gene. CDR3 DNA sequence: TGTGCCAGCAGAACGACAGGCCGGGACTATGGCTACACCTTC. It yields the protein CASRTTGRDYGYTF.

The rearrangement joins TRBV6-6 to TRBJ1-2; D is perhaps TRBD1 (5 bases). The V and J ends lost 5 bases and 2 bases respectively, with 15 bases between them. The CDR3 runs 15 residues. Germline assignment: CDR1 MNHNY and CDR2 SVGAGI (reference sequence). CDR3 in amino acids: CASSDRDRSNYGYTF. The DNA of the CDR3 is TGTGCCAGCAGTGATAGAGACAGATCAAACTATGGCTACACCTTC.

The rearrangement joins TRBV5-6 to TRBJ2-1; 12 nucleotides align to TRBD1. Germline CDR1 and CDR2: SGHDT and YYEEEE. The CDR3 is made up of 15 amino acids. V trimming: 4 bases; J trimming: 6 bases; junction bases outside the gene matches: 5. This CDR3 is CASSAGTGGLNEQFF. The CDR3 DNA sequence: TGTGCCAGCAGCGCCGGGACAGGGGGCCTCAATGAGCAGTTCTTC.

V usage is TRBV9 and J usage is TRBJ1-4, with D unclear. Trimming pared 0 bases from V and 4 bases from J, leaving 13 bases between. The V gene's germline CDR1 is SGDLS and CDR2 YYNGEE. The CDR3 totals 16 residues. The CDR3 sequence is CASSVGLGSFNEKLFF. In nucleotides, the CDR3 is TGTGCCAGCAGCGTAGGCCTGGGGAGCTTTAATGAAAAACTGTTTTTT.

The J gene is TRBJ1-5, the V gene TRBV4-1; 9 nucleotides line up with TRBD1. The CDR3 has 16 amino acids. Losses at the gene ends were 5 bases for V and 6 bases for J; bases not matched to a gene: 11. Germline-derived CDR1 and CDR2 are MGHRA and YSYEKL. The CDR3 protein is CASSSQSGQGSQPQHF. The CDR3 DNA reads as TGCGCCAGCAGCTCCCAGAGCGGACAGGGGAGTCAGCCCCAGCATTTT.

This clone was found once. The chain uses TRBV4-3 and TRBJ2-7; 12 nucleotides match TRBD2. CDR1 LGHNA and CDR2 YSLEER come from the germline V gene. The V and J ends lost 4 bases and 7 bases, in that order; junction bases with no gene match: 5. CDR3 length: 14 residues. CDR3 nucleotide sequence: TGCGCCAGCAGCCCGCGACTAGCGGGAGCGGAGCAGTACTTC. Translated: CASSPRLAGAEQYF.

The rearrangement joins TRBV5-1 to TRBJ2-7, with D possibly matching TRBD1 (5 bases). Germline CDR1 is SGHRS and CDR2 is YFSETQ. Deletions cut 4 bases from V and 0 bases from J, with 11 bases between. The CDR3 has 14 amino acids. This CDR3 reads CASSKDSPSYEQYF. The CDR3 nucleotides read TGCGCCAGCAGCAAAGACAGTCCCTCCTACGAGCAGTACTTC. Full variable domain (missing parts from reference TRBV5-1 and TRBJ2-7): KAGVTQTPRYLIKTRGQQVTLSCSPISGHRSVSWYQQTPGQGLQFLFEYFSETQRNKGNFPGRFSGRQFSNSRSEMNVSTLELGDSALYLCASSKDSPSYEQYFGPGTRLTVT.

The chain couples TRBV6-1 to TRBJ2-2; 12 bases line up with TRBD2. This CDR3 has 14 residues. Germline CDR1 reads MNHNS; CDR2 reads SASEGT. Unmatched junction bases numbered 5, after V lost 8 bases and J lost 7 bases. CDR3 nucleotides: TGTGCCAGCGGCCGACTAGCGGGAGTCGGGGAGCTGTTTTTT. This sequence encodes CASGRLAGVGELFF.

The chain employs TRBV6-6 and TRBJ2-5, with D perhaps matching TRBD1 (6 bases). This CDR3 has 14 residues. Germline V lookup: CDR1 MNHNY, CDR2 SVGAGI (reference sequence). Trimming left V 4 bases short and J 3 bases short, with 12 bases between. The CDR3 bases are TGTGCCAGCAGTTTAAACAGGGCCGAAGAGACCCAGTACTTC. Translating gives CASSLNRAEETQYF.

This sequence joins TRBV7-2 and TRBJ2-7, with TRBD2 matching over 7 bases. CDR3 length: 15 amino acids. V shed 5 bases, J shed 2 bases, and the junction held 9 bases outside the gene matches. Germline-derived CDR1 and CDR2 are SGHTA and FQGNSA. CDR3 coding DNA: TGTGCCAGCAGCCCCCGGACTAGTAAACCCTACGAGCAGTACTTC. Translated: CASSPRTSKPYEQYF. The variable domain in full, completed from reference TRBV7-2 and TRBJ2-7, reads GAGVSQSPSNKVTEKGKDVELRCDPISGHTALYWYRQSLGQGLEFLIYFQGNSAPDKSGLPSDRFSAERTGGSVSTLTIQRTQQEDSAVYLCASSPRTSKPYEQYFGPGTRLTVT.

The chain uses TRBV7-9 and TRBJ2-3; D may be TRBD1 (6 bases). Germline-derived CDR1 and CDR2 are SEHNR and FQNEAQ (reference sequence). The CDR3 loop spans 14 amino acids. V dropped 2 bases and J dropped 6 bases, with 12 bases sitting between them. CDR3 coding DNA: TGTGCCAGCAGCTTATTTCCAGGGGCCGATACGCAGTATTTT. Its translation: CASSLFPGADTQYF.

The chain is built from TRBV1 and TRBJ2-7; TRBD2 is taken as the D call from the table, unchecked against the DNA. TRBV1 is annotated as a pseudogene. This CDR3 has 14 residues. CDR3 region: CTSSQPPGGYEQYF. Here the CDR3 DNA reads TGCACCAGCAGCCAACCTCCTGGGGGGTACGAGCAGTACTTC.

In DNA, the CDR3 is TGTGCCAGCAGCAACCACAGGAGTGGTAACTATGGCTACACCTTC. Its translation: CASSNHRSGNYGYTF. V gene TRBV13 combines with J gene TRBJ1-2; the D gene is possibly TRBD1 (5 bases). This CDR3 comprises 15 residues. V gave up 5 bases and J gave up 1 base, with 14 bases separating them. Per the germline V gene, CDR1 is PRHDT and CDR2 is FYEKMQ (reference sequence).

The DNA for the CDR3 is TGTGCCAGCAGTTACTCCGGTCGCGGGGGGGGTCAGCCCCAGCATTTT. This gives the protein CASSYSGRGGGQPQHF. This chain joins TRBV6-6 and TRBJ1-5; TRBD1 is a possible D gene (5 bases). V was pared by 0 bases and J by 6 bases, with 15 bases between. Germline values: CDR1 MNHNY, CDR2 SVGAGI (reference sequence). CDR3 size: 16 residues.

This chain uses TRBV5-4 with TRBJ1-2; 7 positions match TRBD1. Trimming took 3 bases from V and 4 from J; bases not matched to a gene: 6. Germline CDR1 reads SGHNT; CDR2 reads YYREEE (reference sequence). The CDR3 length is 14 residues. CDR3 protein: CASSSGQASYGYTF. CDR3 nucleotides: TGTGCCAGCAGCTCAGGACAGGCTTCCTATGGCTACACCTTC.